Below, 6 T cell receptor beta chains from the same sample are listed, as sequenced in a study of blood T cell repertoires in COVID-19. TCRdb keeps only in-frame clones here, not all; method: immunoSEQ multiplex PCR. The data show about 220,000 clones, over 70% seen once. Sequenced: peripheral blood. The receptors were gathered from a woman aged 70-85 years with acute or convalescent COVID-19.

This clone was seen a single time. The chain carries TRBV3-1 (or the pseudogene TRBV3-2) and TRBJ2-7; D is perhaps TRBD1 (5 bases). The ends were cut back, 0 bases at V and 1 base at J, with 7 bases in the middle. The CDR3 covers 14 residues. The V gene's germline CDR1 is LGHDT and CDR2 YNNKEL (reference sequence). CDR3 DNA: TGTGCCAGCAGCCAAGACCAGGGTTCCTACGAGCAGTACTTC. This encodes CASSQDQGSYEQYF.

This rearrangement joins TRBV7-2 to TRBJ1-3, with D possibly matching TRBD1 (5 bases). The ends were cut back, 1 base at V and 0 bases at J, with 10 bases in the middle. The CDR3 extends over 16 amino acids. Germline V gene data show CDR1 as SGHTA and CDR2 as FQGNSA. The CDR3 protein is CASSLVNGGSGNTIYF. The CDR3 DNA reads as TGTGCCAGCAGCTTAGTAAACGGGGGCTCTGGAAACACCATATATTTT.

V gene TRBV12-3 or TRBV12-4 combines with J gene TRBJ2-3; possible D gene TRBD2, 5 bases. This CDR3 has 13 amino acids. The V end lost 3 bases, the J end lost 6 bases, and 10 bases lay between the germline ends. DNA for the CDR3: TGTGCCAGCAGTTTTCGAGCGGCGGATACGCAGTATTTT. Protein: CASSFRAADTQYF.

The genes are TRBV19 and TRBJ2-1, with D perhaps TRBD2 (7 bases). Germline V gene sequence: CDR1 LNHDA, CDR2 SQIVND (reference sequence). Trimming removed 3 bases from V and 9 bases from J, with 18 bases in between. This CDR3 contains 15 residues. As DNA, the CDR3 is TGTGCCAGTAGTATCCCCCGGGGGGCGCTCCTTGAGCAGTTCTTC. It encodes CASSIPRGALLEQFF.

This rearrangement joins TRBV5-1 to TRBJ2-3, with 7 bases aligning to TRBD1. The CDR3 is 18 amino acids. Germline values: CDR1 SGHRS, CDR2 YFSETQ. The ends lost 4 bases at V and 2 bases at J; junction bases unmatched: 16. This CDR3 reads CASSIRQGYQGSTDTQYF. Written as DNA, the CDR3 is TGCGCCAGCAGCATTCGACAGGGCTATCAGGGGTCCACAGATACGCAGTATTTT.

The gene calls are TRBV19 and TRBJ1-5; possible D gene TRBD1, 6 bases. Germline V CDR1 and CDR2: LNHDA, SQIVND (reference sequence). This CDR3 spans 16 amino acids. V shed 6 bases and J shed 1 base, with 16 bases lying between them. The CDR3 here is CASRRDRGASNQPQHF. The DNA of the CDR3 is TGTGCCAGTAGAAGAGACCGGGGGGCGAGCAATCAGCCCCAGCATTTT.